This T cell receptor beta chain was sequenced during a study of blood T cell repertoires in COVID-19. Study summary: In each case, the material was cDNA or gDNA derived from T cells, B-cell-depleted T cells, or PBMCs.

In the study's own analysis: Reference gene primer amplification yielded estimated nucleated cell counts. Produced via immunoSEQ multiplex PCR; TCRdb's table is partial and in-frame only. V, J and clone size are those of that table, while D and trimming were read from the DNA. The sample carries roughly 100,000 clones, nearly 90% recorded once. Trimming left V 3 bases short and J 3 bases short, with 5 bases between. The CDR3 covers 13 residues. Germline lookup yields CDR1 MNHEY and CDR2 SMNVEV (reference sequence). This clonotype was obtained from a woman older than 75 with active COVID-19. Material: peripheral blood. The chain uses TRBV27 and TRBJ2-2, with no clear D. The CDR3: CASSFLDTGELFF. The CDR3 DNA sequence: TGTGCCAGCAGTTTCTTAGACACCGGGGAGCTGTTTTTT.